The rows below give T cell receptor beta chains drawn from one sample of a study of cytomegalovirus exposure and HLA in healthy donors. Profiling relied on immunoSEQ multiplex PCR, and the TCRdb table lists in-frame clones only, not all of them. Of approximately 150,000 clones listed, about 60% are singletons. Specimen: PBMCs. The receptors were gathered from an older woman in good health and CMV-seropositive. Both conserved end residues are part of each CDR3. Each record gives: D gene, clone size, J gene, V gene, CDR3 DNA, CDR3 protein. D genes are given only for firm matches. Size is omitted from some rows. Given values are once, few, many or a class for expanded clones.

D gene: TRBD2; clone size: NA; J gene: TRBJ2-1; V gene: TRBV4-3; CDR3 DNA: TGCGCCAGCAGTCGAAATCTAGCGGGAGGGAGGCACAATGAGCAGTTCTTC; CDR3 protein: CASSRNLAGGRHNEQFF
D gene: NA; clone size: NA; J gene: TRBJ1-1; V gene: TRBV27; CDR3 DNA: TGTGCCAGCAACCCTATCTCGGGCACTGAAGCTTTCTTT; CDR3 protein: CASNPISGTEAFF
D gene: NA; clone size: NA; J gene: TRBJ2-7; V gene: TRBV15; CDR3 DNA: TGTGCCACCAGCAGAGACCGGGCGGGCTACGAGCAGTACTTC; CDR3 protein: CATSRDRAGYEQYF
D gene: TRBD1; clone size: NA; J gene: TRBJ2-7; V gene: TRBV6-5; CDR3 DNA: TGTGCCAGCAGTTACTCGAGACAGGGGAGATACGAGCAGTACTTC; CDR3 protein: CASSYSRQGRYEQYF
D gene: NA; clone size: NA; J gene: TRBJ2-1; V gene: TRBV11-2; CDR3 DNA: TGTGCCAGCAGCTTAGAACTAGCTGTCTACAATGAGCAGTTCTTC; CDR3 protein: CASSLELAVYNEQFF
D gene: TRBD1; clone size: few; J gene: TRBJ2-2; V gene: TRBV18; CDR3 DNA: TGTGCCAGCTCGGAGAATTTGGGACAGATGAACACCGGGGAGCTGTTTTTT; CDR3 protein: CASSENLGQMNTGELFF
D gene: NA; clone size: NA; J gene: TRBJ1-1; V gene: TRBV30; CDR3 DNA: TGTGCCCAAAAGGCAGGGGTGAACACTGAAGCTTTCTTT; CDR3 protein: CAQKAGVNTEAFF
D gene: NA; clone size: once; J gene: TRBJ1-1; V gene: TRBV15; CDR3 DNA: TGTGCCACCAGCTCCGTCCGAGGGAGGGGCACTGAAGCTTTCTTT; CDR3 protein: CATSSVRGRGTEAFF
D gene: NA; clone size: few; J gene: TRBJ2-5; V gene: TRBV11-3; CDR3 DNA: TGTGCCAGCAGCGAAGGGGGACACGAAGAGACCCAGTACTTC; CDR3 protein: CASSEGGHEETQYF
D gene: NA; clone size: once; J gene: TRBJ1-2; V gene: TRBV5-4; CDR3 DNA: TGTGCCAGCAGCTTGGGGGGGCCCCCACAGGTTAACTATGGCTACACCTTC; CDR3 protein: CASSLGGPPQVNYGYTF
D gene: NA; clone size: NA; J gene: TRBJ2-7; V gene: TRBV4-3; CDR3 DNA: TGCGCCAGCAGCCAAGAGGGCCCGGGACACACCTACGAGCAGTACTTC; CDR3 protein: CASSQEGPGHTYEQYF
D gene: TRBD2; clone size: few; J gene: TRBJ2-1; V gene: TRBV6-4; CDR3 DNA: TGTGCCAGCAGTGACGAGGCGGGAGGTCTTAGTGAGCAGTTCTTC; CDR3 protein: CASSDEAGGLSEQFF
D gene: TRBD2; clone size: NA; J gene: TRBJ2-7; V gene: TRBV19; CDR3 DNA: TGTGCCAGCCAAGGTGCTAGCGGGAGCTACTCCTACGAGCAGTACTTC; CDR3 protein: CASQGASGSYSYEQYF
D gene: NA; clone size: few; J gene: TRBJ2-4; V gene: TRBV7-9; CDR3 DNA: TGTGCCAGCAGCTTACGAGGGATTGACATTCAGTACTTC; CDR3 protein: CASSLRGIDIQYF
D gene: NA; clone size: NA; J gene: TRBJ2-5; V gene: TRBV5-1; CDR3 DNA: TGCGCCAGCAGCTTGGTCCAGAAAGAGACCCAGTACTTC; CDR3 protein: CASSLVQKETQYF
D gene: TRBD2; clone size: NA; J gene: TRBJ2-1; V gene: TRBV6-5; CDR3 DNA: TGTGCCAGCAGCTCTCGACTAGCGGGAGGTGTTGAGCAGTTCTTC; CDR3 protein: CASSSRLAGGVEQFF
D gene: NA; clone size: NA; J gene: TRBJ1-1; V gene: TRBV5-1; CDR3 DNA: TGCGCCAGCAGCTTTTTCTCTACTAGCACTGAAGCTTTCTTT; CDR3 protein: CASSFFSTSTEAFF
D gene: NA; clone size: few; J gene: TRBJ1-1; V gene: TRBV15; CDR3 DNA: TGTGCCACCAGCCCGGGAGCTCTTAACACTGAAGCTTTCTTT; CDR3 protein: CATSPGALNTEAFF
D gene: TRBD2; clone size: NA; J gene: TRBJ2-1; V gene: TRBV28; CDR3 DNA: TGTGCCAGCTGCTCTAGCGGAGGGAGGAATGAGCAGTTCTTC; CDR3 protein: CASCSSGGRNEQFF
D gene: TRBD1; clone size: NA; J gene: TRBJ2-5; V gene: TRBV7-9; CDR3 DNA: TGTGCCAGCAGTGACAACAGGGGGCGGGAGACCCAGTACTTC; CDR3 protein: CASSDNRGRETQYF
D gene: NA; clone size: NA; J gene: TRBJ2-7; V gene: TRBV19; CDR3 DNA: TGTGCCAGTAGTATAGATAGAGGCCACTACGAGCAGTACTTC; CDR3 protein: CASSIDRGHYEQYF
D gene: TRBD2; clone size: NA; J gene: TRBJ2-2; V gene: TRBV29-1; CDR3 DNA: TGCAGCGTACTAGCGGGACCAGCGGGGGAGCTGTTTTTT; CDR3 protein: CSVLAGPAGELFF
D gene: TRBD1; clone size: NA; J gene: TRBJ2-2; V gene: TRBV28; CDR3 DNA: TGTGCCAGTGTAACAGGGGGCCTCACCGGGGAGCTGTTTTTT; CDR3 protein: CASVTGGLTGELFF
D gene: NA; clone size: once; J gene: TRBJ2-7; V gene: TRBV5-1; CDR3 DNA: TGCGCCAGCACCCGCCTAGAGGTAGTAGTACAGGGCCGGATCTCCTACGAGCAGTACTTC; CDR3 protein: CASTRLEVVVQGRISYEQYF
D gene: NA; clone size: NA; J gene: TRBJ1-5; V gene: TRBV28; CDR3 DNA: TGTGCCAGCACTGGCAGCAATCAGCCCCAGCATTTT; CDR3 protein: CASTGSNQPQHF
D gene: TRBD1; clone size: NA; J gene: TRBJ1-3; V gene: TRBV6-5; CDR3 DNA: TGTGCCAGCAGACGACAGGGCCCCTCTGGAAACACCATATATTTT; CDR3 protein: CASRRQGPSGNTIYF
D gene: NA; clone size: NA; J gene: TRBJ1-5; V gene: TRBV9; CDR3 DNA: TGTGCCAGCAGCGCCACGGCGGGCCGGAATCAGCCCCAGCATTTT; CDR3 protein: CASSATAGRNQPQHF
D gene: NA; clone size: NA; J gene: TRBJ2-3; V gene: TRBV28; CDR3 DNA: TGTGCCAGCAGTTTAGGGGCTTCTAGCACAGATACGCAGTATTTT; CDR3 protein: CASSLGASSTDTQYF
D gene: NA; clone size: NA; J gene: TRBJ1-2; V gene: TRBV5-1; CDR3 DNA: TGCGCCAGCAGCCCCGGGGGGAACTATGGCTACACCTTC; CDR3 protein: CASSPGGNYGYTF
D gene: NA; clone size: NA; J gene: TRBJ2-7; V gene: TRBV30; CDR3 DNA: TGTGCCTGGAGTGGTTCAGCGGATTACGAGCAGTACTTC; CDR3 protein: CAWSGSADYEQYF
D gene: TRBD2; clone size: NA; J gene: TRBJ2-3; V gene: TRBV28; CDR3 DNA: TGTGCCAGCAGTTCAACTAGCGGGGCAAGAACAGATACGCAGTATTTT; CDR3 protein: CASSSTSGARTDTQYF
D gene: TRBD1; clone size: NA; J gene: TRBJ1-2; V gene: TRBV6-5; CDR3 DNA: TGTGCCAGCAGTTCGACAGGGACAGTTAACTATGGCTACACCTTC; CDR3 protein: CASSSTGTVNYGYTF
D gene: NA; clone size: NA; J gene: TRBJ2-1; V gene: TRBV13; CDR3 DNA: TGTGCCAGCAGCTTACGATTGGCCCCCAATGAGCAGTTCTTC; CDR3 protein: CASSLRLAPNEQFF
D gene: TRBD2; clone size: NA; J gene: TRBJ2-2; V gene: TRBV6-6; CDR3 DNA: TGTGCCAGCAGCGGGACTACGAACACCGGGGAGCTGTTTTTT; CDR3 protein: CASSGTTNTGELFF
D gene: NA; clone size: NA; J gene: TRBJ2-2; V gene: TRBV7-8; CDR3 DNA: TGTGCCAGCAGCTTAGAATCTACGACGAACACCGGGGAGCTGTTTTTT; CDR3 protein: CASSLESTTNTGELFF
D gene: NA; clone size: NA; J gene: TRBJ2-1; V gene: TRBV7-7; CDR3 DNA: TGTGCCAGCAGCCCAATGGGCCTACAGGGGGGGGGTGAGCAGTTCTTC; CDR3 protein: CASSPMGLQGGGEQFF
D gene: NA; clone size: few; J gene: TRBJ2-3; V gene: TRBV5-4; CDR3 DNA: TGTGCCAGCAGCTCCGGTGAGAGCACAGATACGCAGTATTTT; CDR3 protein: CASSSGESTDTQYF
D gene: NA; clone size: NA; J gene: TRBJ1-1; V gene: TRBV28; CDR3 DNA: TGTGCCAGCACCCTCGGCACTGAAGCTTTCTTT; CDR3 protein: CASTLGTEAFF
D gene: TRBD1; clone size: NA; J gene: TRBJ2-5; V gene: TRBV18; CDR3 DNA: TGTGCCAGCTCACCCCCAGGGGGCGGAGAGACCCAGTACTTC; CDR3 protein: CASSPPGGGETQYF
D gene: NA; clone size: NA; J gene: TRBJ2-1; V gene: TRBV11-3; CDR3 DNA: TGTGCCAGCAGCTTAGGCGGGGATCTCAATGAGCAGTTCTTC; CDR3 protein: CASSLGGDLNEQFF
D gene: TRBD1; clone size: NA; J gene: TRBJ2-7; V gene: TRBV6-5; CDR3 DNA: TGTGCCAGCAGTTACTCGAGGGACAGATACGAGCAGTACTTC; CDR3 protein: CASSYSRDRYEQYF
D gene: TRBD1; clone size: NA; J gene: TRBJ2-7; V gene: TRBV4-1; CDR3 DNA: TGCGCCAGCAGCCAAGGTCGGGACAGGGTGGACGAGCAGTACTTC; CDR3 protein: CASSQGRDRVDEQYF
D gene: TRBD2; clone size: NA; J gene: TRBJ2-1; V gene: TRBV4-1; CDR3 DNA: TGCGCCAGCAGCCAAGATATCCCTAGCGGGAGAGGGACTGAGCAGTTCTTC; CDR3 protein: CASSQDIPSGRGTEQFF
D gene: TRBD2; clone size: NA; J gene: TRBJ2-7; V gene: TRBV5-1; CDR3 DNA: TGCGCCAGCAGCTTAGACGGGACTAGCGGGAGTAGGAACGAGCAGTACTTC; CDR3 protein: CASSLDGTSGSRNEQYF